Listed here are 5 T cell receptor beta chains from one sample, sequenced in a study of technical replicates of blood from several donors. This table comes from immunoSEQ multiplex PCR, and its TCRdb copy is limited to in-frame clones, with some not included. In the table there are 75,000 to 100,000 clones, about 96% of which are singletons. Material: T cells isolated from PBMCs. The receptors here all came from a human donor in good health.

V and J are TRBV6-5 and TRBJ2-2, with D unresolved. This CDR3 is built from 16 residues. Germline loops: CDR1 MNHEY, CDR2 SVGAGI. Trimming took 2 bases from V and 3 from J, leaving 13 bases between them. The CDR3 reads CASSYQNPIYTGELFF. The DNA of the CDR3 is TGTGCCAGCAGTTACCAGAACCCCATTTACACCGGGGAGCTGTTTTTT.

The chain employs TRBV30 and TRBJ2-1; 7 bases align to TRBD1. This CDR3 region has 14 residues. Germline CDR1 and CDR2: GTSNPN and SVGIG (reference sequence). With V trimmed by 6 bases and J by 6 bases, 11 bases remained unmatched. Written as DNA, the CDR3 is TGTGCCTGTTCAGAGGGGGCTAGACTCAATGAGCAGTTCTTC. Its translation is CACSEGARLNEQFF.

The rearrangement joins TRBV19 to TRBJ2-6, with D unresolved. The CDR3 loop spans 18 amino acids. V was trimmed by 2 bases and J by 0 bases, leaving 14 bases between them. Germline-derived CDR1 and CDR2 are LNHDA and SQIVND (reference sequence). CDR3 amino acids: CASSIPPGSFSGANVLTF. As DNA, the CDR3 is TGTGCCAGTAGTATACCACCAGGTTCGTTCTCTGGGGCCAACGTCCTGACTTTC. Complete variable domain (other parts from reference TRBV19 and TRBJ2-6): DGGITQSPKYLFRKEGQNVTLSCEQNLNHDAMYWYRQDPGQGLRLIYYSQIVNDFQKGDIAEGYSVSREKKESFPLTVTSAQKNPTAFYLCASSIPPGSFSGANVLTFGAGSRLTVL.

This clone has only one observation. The chain carries TRBV28 and TRBJ1-2, with 10 bases lining up with TRBD1. There are 12 residues in the CDR3. V trimming: 3 bases; J trimming: 12 bases; junction bases outside the gene matches: 4. In germline, CDR1 is MDHEN, CDR2 SYDVKM. CDR3 loop: CASSFGQGDDTF. In DNA, the CDR3 is TGTGCCAGCAGTTTTGGACAGGGGGATGACACCTTC.

The chain uses TRBV27 and TRBJ1-1; D may be TRBD1 (5 bases). V lost 5 bases and J 4 bases, leaving 11 bases between the germline ends. The CDR3 runs to 13 residues. CDR1 and CDR2 (germline): MNHEY, SMNVEV (reference sequence). The CDR3: CASSQPRGTEAFF. The CDR3 DNA sequence: TGTGCCAGCAGTCAACCTAGGGGCACTGAAGCTTTCTTT.